The rows below give T cell receptor beta chains drawn from one sample of a study of radiotherapy plus CTLA-4 blockade in lung cancer. The data were produced by immunoSEQ multiplex PCR, yet TCRdb's version contains in-frame clones alone and is incomplete. Of 45,000 to 55,000 clones listed, approximately 86% are singletons. Sample: peripheral blood, taken from a patient treated with radiotherapy plus ipilimumab. Receptors originate from a human donor with non-small cell lung cancer that progressed on radiotherapy plus ipilimumab. Some clones in this sample may be carry-over from other donors' samples. The CDR3 runs from the conserved cysteine through the conserved F or W. The order of the fields is clone size, V gene, D gene, J gene, CDR3 protein, CDR3 DNA. A D gene is named only where the DNA matches it firmly. Size values are once, few and many counts, or a class for expanded clones, and some rows have none.

>NA|TRBV5-1|NA|TRBJ2-2
CASRGRLGDTGELFF
TGCGCCAGCAGAGGAAGACTAGGGGACACCGGGGAGCTGTTTTTT
>NA|TRBV6-5|TRBD2|TRBJ2-7
CASSLHLGGVYEQYF
TGTGCCAGCAGCCTCCACCTCGGGGGGGTGTACGAGCAGTACTTC
>NA|TRBV7-6|NA|TRBJ2-7
CASSLAQGLGPSYEQYF
TGTGCCAGCAGCTTAGCGCAGGGGCTCGGCCCTTCCTACGAGCAGTACTTC
>NA|TRBV6-5|TRBD2|TRBJ2-1
CASSLSGGAYNEQFF
TGTGCCAGCAGCCTAAGCGGGGGGGCTTATAATGAGCAGTTCTTC
>NA|TRBV25-1|TRBD2|TRBJ2-3
CASSDILTSGGTDTQYF
TGTGCCAGCAGTGACATCCTGACTAGCGGGGGCACAGATACGCAGTATTTT
>NA|TRBV2|NA|TRBJ1-5
CASSGGSNQPQHF
TGTGCCAGCAGCGGGGGTAGCAATCAGCCCCAGCATTTT
>NA|TRBV11-2|TRBD2|TRBJ2-1
CASSLAGGPRNEQFF
TGTGCCAGCAGCTTGGCGGGGGGGCCGAGGAATGAGCAGTTCTTC
>NA|TRBV29-1|TRBD1|TRBJ2-6
CSAWTGSGANVLTF
TGCAGCGCCTGGACAGGGAGCGGGGCCAACGTCCTGACTTTC
>NA|TRBV28|NA|TRBJ1-1
CASSSPGLANPEAFF
TGTGCCAGCAGTTCCCCGGGACTTGCGAACCCTGAAGCTTTCTTT
>NA|TRBV16|NA|TRBJ1-5
CASSQFRGINQPQHF
TGTGCCAGCAGCCAATTTCGAGGGATCAATCAGCCCCAGCATTTT
>NA|TRBV6-6|NA|TRBJ2-3
CASIPGFTDTQYF
TGTGCCAGCATTCCGGGGTTCACAGATACGCAGTATTTT
>NA|TRBV7-2|TRBD2|TRBJ2-2
CASSFRVAGNTGELFF
TGTGCCAGCAGCTTCCGAGTAGCGGGGAACACCGGGGAGCTGTTTTTT
>NA|TRBV6-5|NA|TRBJ2-7
CASSSPGRAAWEQYF
TGTGCCAGCAGTTCCCCGGGCAGGGCGGCTTGGGAGCAGTACTTC
>NA|TRBV9|TRBD2|TRBJ2-2
CASSVAAGANTGELFF
TGTGCCAGCAGCGTAGCGGCGGGAGCGAACACCGGGGAGCTGTTTTTT
>NA|TRBV5-1|NA|TRBJ1-1
CASSSGGVLTEAFF
TGCGCCAGCAGCTCGGGGGGGGTCCTCACTGAAGCTTTCTTC
>NA|TRBV6-5|NA|TRBJ2-3
CASSYSKRSTDTQYF
TGTGCCAGCAGTTACTCTAAGCGTTCCACAGATACGCAGTATTTT
>once|TRBV19|TRBD2|TRBJ2-7
CASSLGLAGVYEQYF
TGTGCCAGTAGCCTTGGGCTAGCGGGAGTCTACGAGCAGTACTTC
>NA|TRBV15|NA|TRBJ1-5
CATAGLYNQPQHF
TGTGCCACCGCCGGACTGTACAATCAGCCCCAGCATTTT
>NA|TRBV6-4|NA|TRBJ2-3
CASSDSQGGDTQYF
TGTGCCAGCAGTGACAGCCAGGGGGGAGATACGCAGTATTTT
>NA|TRBV7-2|NA|TRBJ1-1
CASSRAGTGNTEAFF
TGTGCCAGCAGCCGGGCGGGGACGGGGAACACTGAAGCTTTCTTT
>NA|TRBV18|NA|TRBJ1-5
CASSLRRESNQPQHF
TGTGCCAGCTCACTTCGTCGAGAGAGCAATCAGCCCCAGCATTTT
>NA|TRBV30|NA|TRBJ2-1
CAWSWGGGRYNEQFF
TGTGCCTGGAGCTGGGGCGGGGGCCGTTACAATGAGCAGTTCTTC
>NA|TRBV30|NA|TRBJ2-7
CAWSVFENEQYF
TGTGCCTGGAGTGTATTTGAGAACGAGCAGTACTTC
>NA|TRBV19|NA|TRBJ2-1
CASTSSNEQFF
TGTGCCAGTACTAGTTCCAATGAGCAGTTCTTC
>medium-sized|TRBV2|TRBD1|TRBJ1-5
CASSGQVIQPQHF
TGTGCCAGCTCCGGACAGGTTATTCAGCCCCAGCATTTT
>NA|TRBV7-2|TRBD2|TRBJ2-1
CASSATSGRLNEQFF
TGTGCCAGCAGCGCCACTAGCGGGAGACTCAATGAGCAGTTCTTC
>NA|TRBV27|NA|TRBJ1-1
CASSTPPGLHNTEAFF
TGTGCCAGCAGTACTCCACCGGGACTCCATAACACTGAAGCTTTCTTT
>NA|TRBV7-8|NA|TRBJ1-5
CASSLSFGDQPQHF
TGTGCCAGCAGCTTATCTTTCGGGGATCAGCCCCAGCATTTT
>NA|TRBV6-6|TRBD2|TRBJ2-7
CASSYGGRAGEQYF
TGTGCCAGCAGTTACGGCGGGAGAGCCGGCGAGCAGTACTTC
>NA|TRBV6-5|NA|TRBJ1-4
CASSYSTAGGEKLFF
TGTGCCAGCAGTTACTCGACCGCCGGGGGTGAAAAACTGTTTTTT
>NA|TRBV6-1|NA|TRBJ2-3
CAMTKGGSTDTQYF
TGTGCCATGACCAAGGGGGGGAGCACAGATACGCAGTATTTT
>NA|TRBV5-5|TRBD2|TRBJ2-4
CASSDKLANIQYF
TGTGCCAGCAGCGACAAACTAGCGAACATTCAGTACTTC
>NA|TRBV6-1|TRBD1|TRBJ1-1
CASSDRVTEAFF
TGTGCCAGCAGCGACAGGGTAACTGAAGCTTTCTTT
>NA|TRBV12-5|NA|TRBJ2-7
CASGLVRGYEQYF
TGTGCTAGTGGTTTGGTACGGGGTTACGAGCAGTACTTC
>NA|TRBV2|TRBD2|TRBJ2-1
CASSGTSVWNEQFF
TGTGCCAGCAGTGGGACTAGCGTTTGGAATGAGCAGTTCTTC
>once|TRBV12-5|NA|TRBJ1-5
CASGFGEENQPQHF
TGTGCTAGTGGTTTTGGAGAGGAGAATCAGCCCCAGCATTTT
>NA|TRBV11-2|TRBD1|TRBJ2-3
CASTQQGITDTQYF
TGTGCCAGCACTCAACAGGGGATCACAGATACGCAGTATTTT
>NA|TRBV25-1|TRBD1|TRBJ1-2
CASSGDRGDGYTF
TGTGCCAGCAGTGGGGACAGGGGGGACGGCTACACCTTC
>NA|TRBV29-1|TRBD1|TRBJ1-2
CSVGGWTGTYYGYTF
TGCAGCGTGGGTGGTTGGACAGGGACTTACTATGGCTACACCTTC
>NA|TRBV19|NA|TRBJ2-2
CASSGDGTGELFF
TGTGCCAGTAGCGGGGATGGGACCGGGGAGCTGTTTTTT
>NA|TRBV7-2|NA|TRBJ2-7
CASTRQGGNYEQYF
TGTGCCAGCACCCGTCAGGGCGGGAACTACGAGCAGTACTTC
>NA|TRBV28|NA|TRBJ2-2
CASRLGSTNTGELFF
TGTGCCAGCAGATTGGGCTCCACGAACACCGGGGAGCTGTTTTTT
>NA|TRBV11-2|NA|TRBJ2-1
CASSLNPDYLNEQFF
TGTGCCAGCAGCTTAAACCCAGACTACCTCAATGAGCAGTTCTTC
>once|TRBV7-9|NA|TRBJ2-5
CASSSNVYAITETQYF
TGTGCCAGCAGCTCTAACGTATATGCAATAACAGAGACCCAGTACTTC
>NA|TRBV6-1|NA|TRBJ2-7
CASSATGSGEQYF
TGTGCCAGCAGCGCCACAGGGTCAGGCGAGCAGTACTTC
>NA|TRBV27|TRBD1|TRBJ2-5
CASSPGTGGSAETQYF
TGTGCCAGCAGTCCCGGGACAGGGGGCTCGGCAGAGACCCAGTACTTC
>few|TRBV5-1|NA|TRBJ2-2
CASSLELVSTGELFF
TGCGCCAGCAGCTTGGAACTAGTGAGCACCGGGGAGCTGTTTTTT
>NA|TRBV27|TRBD2|TRBJ2-1
CASSDKRERNEQFF
TGTGCCAGCAGTGACAAGCGGGAGAGGAATGAGCAGTTCTTC
>NA|TRBV14|NA|TRBJ2-1
CASSQGFWDNNEQFF
TGTGCCAGCAGCCAAGGTTTTTGGGACAACAATGAGCAGTTCTTC